This T cell receptor (beta chain) stems from a study of breast tumors, draining lymph nodes, adjacent tissues. Using its own MiXCR run on the multiplex PCR reads, TCRdb lists one record per CDR3 protein. The sample yields 50,000 to 85,000 distinct CDR3 sequences, approximately 47% seen once. This clonotype was counted ten times or more. Material for sequencing was breast tumor tissue. The source is a female donor with breast cancer. Some clones in this sample may be carry-over from other donors' samples.

This CDR3 reads CAWSFFNEQFF. CDR3 DNA: TGTGCCTGGAGTTTCTTCAATGAGCAGTTCTTC. The chain is built from TRBV30 and TRBJ2-1; unclear D gene. Per the germline V gene, CDR1 is GTSNPN and CDR2 is SVGIG (reference sequence). The CDR3 is 11 residues long. V lost 2 bases, J lost 6 bases, and 5 bases lay in between.